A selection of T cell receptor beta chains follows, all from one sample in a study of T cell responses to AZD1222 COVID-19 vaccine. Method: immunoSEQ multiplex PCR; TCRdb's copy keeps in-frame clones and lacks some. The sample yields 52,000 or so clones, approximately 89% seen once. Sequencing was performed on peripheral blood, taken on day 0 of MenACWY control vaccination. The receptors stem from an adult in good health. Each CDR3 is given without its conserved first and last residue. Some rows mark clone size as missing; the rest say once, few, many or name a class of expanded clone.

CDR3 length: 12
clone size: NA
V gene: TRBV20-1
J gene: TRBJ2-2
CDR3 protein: SASGTRSAGELF

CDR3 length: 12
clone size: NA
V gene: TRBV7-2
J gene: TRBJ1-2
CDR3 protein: ASSSYLGAGGYT

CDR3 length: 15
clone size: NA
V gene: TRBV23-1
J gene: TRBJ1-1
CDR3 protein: ASRLCRDRGLNTEAF

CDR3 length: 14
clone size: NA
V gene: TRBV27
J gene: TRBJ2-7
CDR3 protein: ASSRSLAGGYYEQY

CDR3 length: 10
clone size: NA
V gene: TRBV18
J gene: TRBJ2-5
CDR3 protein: ASSPPQETQY

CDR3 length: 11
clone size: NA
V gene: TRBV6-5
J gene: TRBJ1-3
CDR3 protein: ASRTLNGNTIY

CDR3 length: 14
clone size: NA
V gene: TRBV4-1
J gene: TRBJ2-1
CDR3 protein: ASSQVSPRGIPEQF

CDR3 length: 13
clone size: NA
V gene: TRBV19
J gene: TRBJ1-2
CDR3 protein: ASTDARTEGYGYT

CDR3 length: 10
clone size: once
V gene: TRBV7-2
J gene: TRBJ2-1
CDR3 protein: ASSVYGNEQF

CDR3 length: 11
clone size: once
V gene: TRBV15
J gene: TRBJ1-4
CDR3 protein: ATSAGTNEKLF

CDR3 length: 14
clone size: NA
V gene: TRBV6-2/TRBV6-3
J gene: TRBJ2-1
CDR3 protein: ASSYEAGGPYNEQF

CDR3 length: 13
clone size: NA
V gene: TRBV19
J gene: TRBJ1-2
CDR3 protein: ASSIGTQVNYGYT

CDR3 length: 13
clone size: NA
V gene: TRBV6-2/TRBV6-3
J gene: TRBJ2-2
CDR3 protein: ASSYGGSNTGELF

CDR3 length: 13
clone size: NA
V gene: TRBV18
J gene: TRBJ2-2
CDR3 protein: ASSPRLGNTGELF

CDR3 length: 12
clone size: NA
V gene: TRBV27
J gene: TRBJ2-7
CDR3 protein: ASSLAGDYYEQY

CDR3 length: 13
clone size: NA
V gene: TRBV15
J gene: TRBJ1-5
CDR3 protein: ATSEGTAANQPQH

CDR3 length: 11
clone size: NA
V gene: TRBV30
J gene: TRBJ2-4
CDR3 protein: AWNGAGEDIQY

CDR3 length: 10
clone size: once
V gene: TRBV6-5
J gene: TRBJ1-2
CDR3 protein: ASRDRQFGYT

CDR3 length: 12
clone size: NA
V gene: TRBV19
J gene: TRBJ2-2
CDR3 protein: ASSTTGGTGELF

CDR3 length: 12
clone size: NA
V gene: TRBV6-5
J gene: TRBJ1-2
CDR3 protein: ASSQSSANYGYT

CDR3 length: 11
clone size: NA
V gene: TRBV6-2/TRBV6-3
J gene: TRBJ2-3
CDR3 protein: ASSRDTFNTQY

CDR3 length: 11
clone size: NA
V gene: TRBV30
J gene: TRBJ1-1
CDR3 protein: AWSLGMETEAF

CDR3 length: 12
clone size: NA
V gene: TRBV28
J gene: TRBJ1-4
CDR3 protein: ASRKAGGGEKLF

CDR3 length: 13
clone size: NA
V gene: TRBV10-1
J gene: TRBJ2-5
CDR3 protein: ASSEGVAGKETQY

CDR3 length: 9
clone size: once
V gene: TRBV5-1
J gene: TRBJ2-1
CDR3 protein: ASRFADEQF

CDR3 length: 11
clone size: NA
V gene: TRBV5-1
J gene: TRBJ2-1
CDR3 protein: ASTDPGPNEQF

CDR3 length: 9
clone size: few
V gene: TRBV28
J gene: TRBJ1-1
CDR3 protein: ATGQNTEAF

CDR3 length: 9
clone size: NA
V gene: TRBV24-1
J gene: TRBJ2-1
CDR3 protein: ATSSWNEQF

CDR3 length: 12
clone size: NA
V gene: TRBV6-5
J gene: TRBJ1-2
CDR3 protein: ASATDPANYGYT

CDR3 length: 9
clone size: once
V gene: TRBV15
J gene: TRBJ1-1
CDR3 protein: ATSRGGEAF

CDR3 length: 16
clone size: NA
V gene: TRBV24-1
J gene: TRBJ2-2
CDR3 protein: ATSDSGTSGTYTGELF

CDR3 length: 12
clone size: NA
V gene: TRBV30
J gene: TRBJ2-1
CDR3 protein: AWQNSGSSNEQF

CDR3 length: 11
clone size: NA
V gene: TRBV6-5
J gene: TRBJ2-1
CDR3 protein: ASTRDSYNEQF

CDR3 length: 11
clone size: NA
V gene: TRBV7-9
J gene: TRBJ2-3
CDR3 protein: ASSLDGRDTQY

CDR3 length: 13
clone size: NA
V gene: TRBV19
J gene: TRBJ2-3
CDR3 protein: ASTPKRTITDTQY

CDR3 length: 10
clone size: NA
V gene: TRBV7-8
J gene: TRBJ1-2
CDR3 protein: ASSLDRLGYT

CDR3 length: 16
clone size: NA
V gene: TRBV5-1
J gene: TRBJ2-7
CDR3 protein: ASSLGGLAGVGSYEQY

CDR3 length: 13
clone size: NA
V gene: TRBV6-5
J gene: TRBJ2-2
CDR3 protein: ASSYLDWNTGELF

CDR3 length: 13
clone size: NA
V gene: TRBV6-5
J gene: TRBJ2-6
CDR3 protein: ASSYSRAGANVLT

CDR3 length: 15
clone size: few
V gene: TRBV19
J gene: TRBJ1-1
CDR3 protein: ASSQGQGAWRKAEAF

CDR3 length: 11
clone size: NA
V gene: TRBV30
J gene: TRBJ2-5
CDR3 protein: AWSVVSLETQY

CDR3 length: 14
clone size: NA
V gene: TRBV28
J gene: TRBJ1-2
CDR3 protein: ASSRGGTGDGYGYT

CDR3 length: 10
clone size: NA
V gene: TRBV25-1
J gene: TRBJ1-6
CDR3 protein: ASSEYNHPLH